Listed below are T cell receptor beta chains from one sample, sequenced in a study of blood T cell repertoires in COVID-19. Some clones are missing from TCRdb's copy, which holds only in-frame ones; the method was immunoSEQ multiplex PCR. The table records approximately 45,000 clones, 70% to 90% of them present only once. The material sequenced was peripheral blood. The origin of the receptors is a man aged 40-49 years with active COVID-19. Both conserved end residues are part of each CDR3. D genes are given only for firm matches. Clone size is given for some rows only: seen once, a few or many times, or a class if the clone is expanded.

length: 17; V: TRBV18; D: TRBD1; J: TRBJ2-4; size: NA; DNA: TGTGCCAGCTCACCAACCACACAGGGGAACGGCAAAAACATTCAGTACTTC; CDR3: CASSPTTQGNGKNIQYF
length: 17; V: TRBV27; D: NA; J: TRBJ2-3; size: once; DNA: TGTGCCAGCAGTCCCCGCTTTGGGGCCCTAAGCACAGATACGCAGTATTTT; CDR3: CASSPRFGALSTDTQYF
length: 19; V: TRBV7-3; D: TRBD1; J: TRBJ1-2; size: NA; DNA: TGTGCCAGCAGCTTAAATCCTGGGACAGGGACGGCGGATAGGGATGGCTACACCTTC; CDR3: CASSLNPGTGTADRDGYTF
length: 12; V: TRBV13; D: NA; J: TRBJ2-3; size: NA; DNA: TGTGCCAGCAGCTTAGGCCCAGTGACGCAGTATTTT; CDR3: CASSLGPVTQYF
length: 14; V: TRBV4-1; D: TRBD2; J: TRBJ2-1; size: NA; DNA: TGCGCCAGCAGCCCAGGACTAGCGGGGGGTGGCGAGTTCTTC; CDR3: CASSPGLAGGGEFF
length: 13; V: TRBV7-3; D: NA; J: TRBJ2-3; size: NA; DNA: TGTGCCAGCAGCCCAACCCTGGGCCGAACGCAGTATTTT; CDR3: CASSPTLGRTQYF
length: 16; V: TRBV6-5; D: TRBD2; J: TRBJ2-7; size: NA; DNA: TGTGCCAGCAGTTCCGGGACTAGCGGGTCGGCCTACGAGCAGTACTTC; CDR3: CASSSGTSGSAYEQYF
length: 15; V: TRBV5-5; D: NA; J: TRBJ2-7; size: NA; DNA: TGTGCCAGCAGCTTGGTTGATACGGGGTCCTACGAGCAGTACTTC; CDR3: CASSLVDTGSYEQYF
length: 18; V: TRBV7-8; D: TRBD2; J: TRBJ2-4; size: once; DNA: TGTGCCAGCAGCTTAGAAGCGGGAGGTGCTCTAGCCAAAAACATTCAGTACTTC; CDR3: CASSLEAGGALAKNIQYF
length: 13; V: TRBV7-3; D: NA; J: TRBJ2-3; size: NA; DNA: TGTGCCAGCAGCTTAGCGGCTCGGGATACGCAGTATTTT; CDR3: CASSLAARDTQYF
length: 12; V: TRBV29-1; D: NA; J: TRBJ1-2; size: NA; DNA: TGCAGCGTGGCCCTTGCGGGCTATGGCTACACCTTC; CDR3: CSVALAGYGYTF